The 29 T cell receptor beta chains listed next were all sequenced from one sample in a study of cytomegalovirus exposure and HLA in healthy donors. PCR primers comprised 60 Vbeta and 13 Jbeta primers. The protocol was immunoSEQ multiplex PCR, while the TCRdb copy is restricted to in-frame clones and leaves out a portion. This sample's table has approximately 200,000 clones. Material: PBMCs. These receptors all come from a boy aged 5-17 years in good health and CMV-seronegative.

This rearrangement joins TRBV6-5 to TRBJ2-5, with D hard to call. Germline V gives CDR1 MNHEY, CDR2 SVGAGI. This CDR3 contains 15 residues. V lost 2 bases to trimming and J lost 1 base, with 11 bases between them. The CDR3 region has the DNA TGTGCCAGCAGTTACATGAGTCACCCCCAAGAGACCCAGTACTTC. Translating it yields CASSYMSHPQETQYF.

This rearrangement joins TRBV30 to TRBJ1-3, with unresolved D. Per the germline V gene, CDR1 is GTSNPN and CDR2 is SVGIG (reference sequence). V gave up 1 base and J gave up 3 bases, with 7 bases separating them. The CDR3 length is 13 residues. The CDR3 protein is CAWSGQVGNTIYF. CDR3 coding DNA: TGTGCCTGGAGTGGTCAGGTTGGAAACACCATATATTTT.

The V and J genes are TRBV15 and TRBJ1-2; 12 bases line up with TRBD1. The V and J ends lost 4 bases and 1 base, in that order; junction bases with no gene match: 7. CDR1 is LNHNV and CDR2 is YYDKDF in the germline V gene (reference sequence). This CDR3 spans 17 amino acids. The CDR3 coding sequence is TGTGCCACCAGCACCTCCCGGGACAGGGGGCTTAACTATGGCTACACCTTC. Protein: CATSTSRDRGLNYGYTF.

This chain joins TRBV4-3 and TRBJ2-1, with 8 bases that match TRBD2. Germline V gene data show CDR1 as LGHNA and CDR2 as YSLEER. The CDR3 contains 16 residues. The V gene end was trimmed by 0 bases and the J gene end by 7 bases; junction bases not matched to a gene: 8. CDR3: CASSQDGGGSRNEQFF. The CDR3 coding sequence is TGCGCCAGCAGCCAAGATGGCGGGGGGTCCAGGAATGAGCAGTTCTTC.

This rearrangement joins TRBV5-1 to TRBJ2-2, with D tentatively TRBD2 (5 bases). This CDR3 region has 18 residues. V was shortened by 2 bases and J by 8 bases, with 25 bases between the two germline ends. Looked up from germline, CDR1 is SGHRS and CDR2 is YFSETQ. The CDR3 bases are TGCGCCAGCAGCTTCGCCCGACCCACTAGTGCCTCTGGAGGGGAGCTGTTTTTT. Residues: CASSFARPTSASGGELFF.

The V and J genes are TRBV27 and TRBJ2-1, with 7 bases that match TRBD1. The V and J ends lost 6 bases and 1 base, in that order; junction bases with no gene match: 6. Germline CDR1 MNHEY, CDR2 SMNVEV (reference sequence). CDR3 length equals 15 residues. The CDR3 region is CASRNLGQSYNEQFF. CDR3 nucleotide sequence: TGTGCCAGCAGGAATCTGGGACAGTCCTACAATGAGCAGTTCTTC.

The chain employs TRBV10-3 and TRBJ2-1; D gene uncertain. From germline, CDR1 is ENHRY and CDR2 SYGVKD. This CDR3 comprises 13 residues. V was clipped by 3 bases and J by 4 bases, with 7 bases between them. The CDR3 bases are TGTGCCATCAGTGACGAGCCTTACAATGAGCAGTTCTTC. Amino acid sequence: CAISDEPYNEQFF.

V usage is TRBV6-5 and J usage is TRBJ1-1; unclear D gene. The CDR3 spans 14 residues. Trimming cost V 0 bases and J 1 base, with 6 bases left between them. Germline-derived CDR1 and CDR2 are MNHEY and SVGAGI. The CDR3 nucleotides read TGTGCCAGCAGTTACTCGAACACGAACACTGAAGCTTTCTTT. Protein product: CASSYSNTNTEAFF.

As regards this clone: Its ends do not fully match the called genes, so a read error is possible. The genes are TRBV6-5 and TRBJ1-1; the D is unclear. CDR1 and CDR2 (germline): MNHEY, SVGAGI. The CDR3 spans 13 residues. The CDR3 loop is CASSPTGNAEAFF. CDR3 in DNA: TGTGCCAGCAGTCCCACGGGGAACGCTGAAGCTTTCTTT.

The V gene is TRBV19, the J gene TRBJ1-4; 10 bases match TRBD1. The junction had 6 bases not matched to a gene; V was cut back by 7 bases and J by 7 bases. There are 14 residues in the CDR3. Germline loops: CDR1 LNHDA, CDR2 SQIVND (reference sequence). Here the CDR3 reads CASNADRGLEKLFF. The CDR3 DNA is TGTGCCAGTAACGCCGACAGGGGGCTTGAAAAACTGTTTTTT.

The chain has TRBV27 and TRBJ1-1, with D possibly matching TRBD1 (6 bases). Trimming removed 5 bases at V and 2 bases at J, with 15 bases between. Germline V lookup: CDR1 MNHEY, CDR2 SMNVEV (reference sequence). The CDR3 is 15 amino acids. The CDR3: CASSPKAGVNTEAFF. Written as DNA, the CDR3 is TGTGCCAGCAGTCCCAAAGCAGGGGTCAACACTGAAGCTTTCTTT.

The chain joins TRBV19 to TRBJ1-3; 7 positions agree with TRBD1. Germline V lookup: CDR1 LNHDA, CDR2 SQIVND (reference sequence). The CDR3 runs 14 residues. The V and J ends lost 7 bases and 5 bases, in that order; junction bases with no gene match: 8. The CDR3 loop reads CASNRDSGRNTIYF. The CDR3 region has the DNA TGTGCCAGTAACCGGGACAGTGGACGAAACACCATATATTTT.

This rearrangement joins TRBV13 to TRBJ2-3, with D perhaps matching TRBD2 (5 bases). V was trimmed by 3 bases and J by 1 base, leaving 8 bases between them. The CDR3 contains 14 residues. Per germline, CDR1 PRHDT and CDR2 FYEKMQ (reference sequence). CDR3: CASSLERGTDTQYF. The DNA for the CDR3 is TGTGCCAGCAGCTTGGAGAGGGGCACAGATACGCAGTATTTT.

The chain's CDR3 is CASSPGSNSPLHF. In nucleotides, the CDR3 is TGCGCCAGCAGCCCCGGGTCCAATTCACCCCTCCACTTT. This chain joins TRBV5-1 and TRBJ1-6; D unresolved. Per germline, CDR1 SGHRS and CDR2 YFSETQ. Trimming removed 4 bases from V and 7 bases from J, with 9 bases in between. This CDR3 region has 13 residues.

The chain uses TRBV6-6 and TRBJ1-1; possible D gene TRBD1, 6 bases. Between the trimmed V and J ends, which lost 0 bases and 4 bases, there was a span of 15 bases. Germline CDR1 MNHNY, CDR2 SVGAGI (reference sequence). This CDR3 region has 16 residues. The CDR3 reads CASSYSSHRVGTEAFF. The CDR3 nucleotides read TGTGCCAGCAGTTACTCCTCCCACAGGGTCGGCACTGAAGCTTTCTTT.

The chain joins TRBV5-1 to TRBJ2-7; 8 nucleotides line up with TRBD1. This CDR3 has 15 residues. The V gene end was trimmed by 4 bases and the J gene end by 5 bases; junction bases not matched to a gene: 11. From germline, CDR1 is SGHRS and CDR2 YFSETQ. CDR3 nucleotides: TGCGCCAGCAGCAGGCAGGGGGCTTTGGTGAACGAGCAGTACTTC. It yields the protein CASSRQGALVNEQYF.

The chain has TRBV7-3 and TRBJ2-3, with 7 bases aligning to TRBD1. The CDR3 runs to 15 residues. V lost 3 bases and J lost 0; bases outside the gene matches: 3. The V gene's germline CDR1 is SGHTA and CDR2 FQGTGA. DNA of the CDR3: TGTGCCAGCAGCTTGCGACAGGGTAGCACAGATACGCAGTATTTT. Translation gives CASSLRQGSTDTQYF.

The chain links TRBV20-1 to TRBJ1-2; D unclear. The CDR3 is 11 residues long. V was cut by 5 bases and J by 9 bases, with 13 bases left in between. CDR1 and CDR2 from the germline V gene are DFQATT and SNEGSKA (reference sequence). CDR3 protein: CSASVAASYTF. Here the CDR3 DNA reads TGCAGTGCTTCCGTGGCAGCGAGCTACACCTTC.

V usage is TRBV7-2 and J usage is TRBJ1-4; TRBD1 might be the D (5 bases). Trimming removed 1 base from V and 8 bases from J, with 17 bases in between. CDR1 SGHTA and CDR2 FQGNSA come from the germline V gene. The CDR3 has 16 residues. CDR3 in DNA: TGTGCCAGCAGCTTAGGACCTCAGGGCATCTACGAAAAACTGTTTTTT. As protein: CASSLGPQGIYEKLFF.

The chain is built from TRBV9 and TRBJ2-7; 11 positions agree with TRBD2. Germline V gene lookup returns CDR1 SGDLS and CDR2 YYNGEE. This CDR3 is built from 15 residues. J lost 3 bases, V lost 4 bases, and 6 bases had no gene match. CDR3 nucleotides: TGTGCCAGCAGCCCGGCTAGCGGGGGGCACTACGAGCAGTACTTC. This codes for CASSPASGGHYEQYF.

The V and J genes are TRBV19 and TRBJ1-2; no clear D gene. V lost 0 bases and J lost 2, with 7 bases in between. CDR3 length: 14 residues. The germline V gene encodes CDR1 LNHDA and CDR2 SQIVND (reference sequence). This CDR3 is CASSIEGGNYGYTF. The CDR3 nucleotides read TGTGCCAGTAGTATAGAGGGAGGGAACTATGGCTACACCTTC.

The CDR3 here is CASSFPPGVNTGELFF. The CDR3 DNA is TGCGCCAGCAGCTTCCCCCCAGGGGTGAACACCGGGGAGCTGTTTTTT. The V call is TRBV5-1, the J call TRBJ2-2; D is possibly TRBD1 (6 bases). This CDR3 is built from 16 residues. The germline V and J ends were trimmed by 2 bases and 1 base, with 12 bases remaining between them. Per the germline V gene, CDR1 is SGHRS and CDR2 is YFSETQ. Together with reference TRBV5-1 and TRBJ2-2, the CDR3 gives the full variable domain: KAGVTQTPRYLIKTRGQQVTLSCSPISGHRSVSWYQQTPGQGLQFLFEYFSETQRNKGNFPGRFSGRQFSNSRSEMNVSTLELGDSALYLCASSFPPGVNTGELFFGEGSRLTVL.

The chain is built from TRBV4-2 and TRBJ1-6, with 9 positions matching TRBD1. CDR1 is LGHNA and CDR2 is YNFKEQ in the germline V gene. V was clipped by 7 bases and J by 0 bases; unmatched bases: 4. This CDR3 has 16 residues. CDR3 sequence (DNA): TGTGCCAGCAACGGACAGGGGAGCTCCTATAATTCACCCCTCCACTTT. Translation gives CASNGQGSSYNSPLHF.

The chain combines TRBV6-1 with TRBJ1-2; no firm D call. Per germline, CDR1 MNHNS and CDR2 SASEGT. The length of the CDR3 is 13 residues. V dropped 3 bases and J dropped 3 bases, with 8 bases sitting between them. The CDR3 nucleotides read TGTGCCAGCAGTGACGCGTCGCACTATGGCTACACCTTC. Translated: CASSDASHYGYTF.

The chain joins TRBV7-8 to TRBJ1-2; TRBD1 might be the D (6 bases). The length of the CDR3 is 15 residues. V was pared by 3 bases and J by 3 bases, with 14 bases between. Germline V gene data show CDR1 as SGHVS and CDR2 as FQNEAQ. CDR3 sequence: CASSFLTGTYYGYTF. CDR3 coding DNA: TGTGCCAGCAGCTTCTTAACAGGGACCTACTATGGCTACACCTTC.

For this clone: Other nucleotide sequences in the sample specify the same CDR3. The chain recombines TRBV6-5 with TRBJ1-1; no firm D call. This CDR3 has 14 amino acids. Trimming removed 0 bases at V and 1 base at J, with 6 bases between. The germline V gene encodes CDR1 MNHEY and CDR2 SVGAGI. The CDR3 nucleotides are TGTGCCAGCAGTTACTCTCGGGGGAACACTGAAGCTTTCTTT. This encodes CASSYSRGNTEAFF.

The rearrangement uses TRBV18 and TRBJ1-4; a possible D gene is TRBD1 (6 bases). Trimming pared 3 bases from V and 1 base from J, leaving 9 bases between. The CDR3 is 15 amino acids. The germline gives CDR1 KGHSH, CDR2 LQKENI. CDR3 nucleotides: TGTGCCAGCTCACCGAGGACAGAAACTAATGAAAAACTGTTTTTT. Its protein product is CASSPRTETNEKLFF.

The CDR3 reads CASARTSGNQPQHF. CDR3 nucleotides: TGTGCCAGCGCCAGGACATCAGGCAATCAGCCCCAGCATTTT. The chain couples TRBV6-5 to TRBJ1-5, with D possibly TRBD1 on 5 matching bases. CDR3 length equals 14 residues. V gave up 8 bases and J gave up 2 bases, with 13 bases separating them. The germline CDR1 and CDR2 sequences are MNHEY and SVGAGI.

The chain carries TRBV28 and TRBJ1-6; maybe TRBD1 (5 bases). This CDR3 comprises 14 residues. Trimming cost V 5 bases and J 6 bases, with 11 bases left between them. Per the germline V gene, CDR1 is MDHEN and CDR2 is SYDVKM. CDR3 amino acids: CASSPGEVNSPLHF. CDR3 coding DNA: TGTGCCAGCAGTCCGGGGGAGGTTAATTCACCCCTCCACTTT.